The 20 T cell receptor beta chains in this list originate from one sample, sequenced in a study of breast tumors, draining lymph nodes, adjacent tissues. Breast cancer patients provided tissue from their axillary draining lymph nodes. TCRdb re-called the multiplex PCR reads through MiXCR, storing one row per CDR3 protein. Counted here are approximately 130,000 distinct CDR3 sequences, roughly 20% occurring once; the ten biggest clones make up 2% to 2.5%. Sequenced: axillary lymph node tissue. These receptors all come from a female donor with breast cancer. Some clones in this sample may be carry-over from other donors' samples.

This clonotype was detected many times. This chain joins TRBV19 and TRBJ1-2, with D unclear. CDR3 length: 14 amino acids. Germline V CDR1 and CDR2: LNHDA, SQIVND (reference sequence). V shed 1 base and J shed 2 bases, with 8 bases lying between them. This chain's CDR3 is CASSIVSGNYGYTF. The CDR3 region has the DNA TGTGCCAGTAGTATAGTGTCCGGGAACTATGGCTACACCTTC.

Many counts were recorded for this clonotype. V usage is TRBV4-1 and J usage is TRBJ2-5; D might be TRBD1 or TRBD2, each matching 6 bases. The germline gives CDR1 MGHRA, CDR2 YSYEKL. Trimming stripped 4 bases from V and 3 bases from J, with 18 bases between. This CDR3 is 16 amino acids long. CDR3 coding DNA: TGCGCCAGCAGCCTAGGGGTCGGAGGGGGAAAAGAGACCCAGTACTTC. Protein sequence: CASSLGVGGGKETQYF.

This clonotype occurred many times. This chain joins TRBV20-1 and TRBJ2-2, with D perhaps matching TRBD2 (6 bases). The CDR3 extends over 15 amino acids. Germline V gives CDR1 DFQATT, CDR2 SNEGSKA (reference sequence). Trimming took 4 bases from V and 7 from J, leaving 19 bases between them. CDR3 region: CSANSGLLTGGELFF. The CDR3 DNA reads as TGCAGTGCTAACTCGGGACTCCTTACAGGCGGGGAGCTGTTTTTT.

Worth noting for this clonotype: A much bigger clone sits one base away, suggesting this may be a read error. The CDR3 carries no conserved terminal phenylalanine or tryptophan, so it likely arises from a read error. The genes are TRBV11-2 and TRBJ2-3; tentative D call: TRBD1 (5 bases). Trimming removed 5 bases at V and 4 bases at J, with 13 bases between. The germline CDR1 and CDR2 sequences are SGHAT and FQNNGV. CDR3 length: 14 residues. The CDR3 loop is CASSRPGIADTQYS. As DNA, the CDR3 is TGTGCCAGCAGCCGGCCAGGGATCGCAGATACGCAGTATTCT.

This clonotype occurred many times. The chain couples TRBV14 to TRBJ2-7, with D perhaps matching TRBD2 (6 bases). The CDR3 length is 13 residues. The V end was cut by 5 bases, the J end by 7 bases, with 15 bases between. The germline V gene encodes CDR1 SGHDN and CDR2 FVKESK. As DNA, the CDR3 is TGTGCCAGCAGCAACCCCTTGGGGAGGGAGCAGTACTTC. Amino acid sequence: CASSNPLGREQYF.

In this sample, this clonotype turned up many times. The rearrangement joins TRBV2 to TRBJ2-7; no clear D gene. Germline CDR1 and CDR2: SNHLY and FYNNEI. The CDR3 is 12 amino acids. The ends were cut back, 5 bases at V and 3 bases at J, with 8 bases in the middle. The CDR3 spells CASSLDSYEQYF. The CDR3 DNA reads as TGTGCCAGCAGTCTGGATAGCTACGAGCAGTACTTC.

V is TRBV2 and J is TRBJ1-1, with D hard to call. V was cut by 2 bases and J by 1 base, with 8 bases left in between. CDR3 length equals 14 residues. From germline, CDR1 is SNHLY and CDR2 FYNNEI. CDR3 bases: TGTGCCAGCAGTGAACAGGAGACGAACACTGAAGCTTTCTTT. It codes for CASSEQETNTEAFF.

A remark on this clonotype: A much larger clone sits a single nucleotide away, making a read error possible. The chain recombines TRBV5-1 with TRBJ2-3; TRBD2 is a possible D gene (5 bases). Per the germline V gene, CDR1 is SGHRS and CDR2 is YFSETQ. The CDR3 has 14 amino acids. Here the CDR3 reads CASNAGSSTDTRYF. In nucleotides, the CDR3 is TGCGCCAGCAATGCGGGTTCTAGCACAGATACGCGGTATTTT.

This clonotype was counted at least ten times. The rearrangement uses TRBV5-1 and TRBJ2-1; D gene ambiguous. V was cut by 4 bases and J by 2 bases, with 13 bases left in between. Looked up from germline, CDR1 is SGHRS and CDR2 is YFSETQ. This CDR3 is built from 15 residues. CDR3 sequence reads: CASSPRGTPYNEQFF. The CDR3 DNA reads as TGCGCCAGCAGCCCTCGAGGTACCCCCTACAATGAGCAGTTCTTC.

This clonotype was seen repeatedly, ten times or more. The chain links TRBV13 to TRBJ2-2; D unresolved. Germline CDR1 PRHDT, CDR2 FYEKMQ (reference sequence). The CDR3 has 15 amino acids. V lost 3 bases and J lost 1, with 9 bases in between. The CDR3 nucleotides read TGTGCCAGCAGCTTTCCCACTCGGAACACCGGGGAGCTGTTTTTT. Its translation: CASSFPTRNTGELFF.

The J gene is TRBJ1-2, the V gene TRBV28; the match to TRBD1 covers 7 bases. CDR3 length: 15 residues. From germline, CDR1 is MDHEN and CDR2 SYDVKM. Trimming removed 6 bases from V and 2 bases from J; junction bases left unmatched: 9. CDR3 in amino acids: CASSNWDSPNYGYTF. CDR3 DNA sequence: TGTGCCAGCAGCAACTGGGACAGCCCCAACTATGGCTACACCTTC.

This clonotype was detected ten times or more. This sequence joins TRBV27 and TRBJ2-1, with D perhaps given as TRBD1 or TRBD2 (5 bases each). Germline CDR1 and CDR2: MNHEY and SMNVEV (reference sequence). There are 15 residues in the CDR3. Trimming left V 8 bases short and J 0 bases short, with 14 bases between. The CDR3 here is CASSDGTHSYNEQFF. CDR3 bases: TGTGCCAGCTCTGACGGGACCCACTCCTACAATGAGCAGTTCTTC.

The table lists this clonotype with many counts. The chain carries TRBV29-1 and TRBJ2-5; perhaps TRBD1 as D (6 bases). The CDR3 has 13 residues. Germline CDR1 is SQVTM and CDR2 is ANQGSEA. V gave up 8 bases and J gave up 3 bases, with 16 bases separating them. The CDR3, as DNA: TGCAGCACCTCCAGACAGGAGGAAGAGACCCAGTACTTC. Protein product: CSTSRQEEETQYF.

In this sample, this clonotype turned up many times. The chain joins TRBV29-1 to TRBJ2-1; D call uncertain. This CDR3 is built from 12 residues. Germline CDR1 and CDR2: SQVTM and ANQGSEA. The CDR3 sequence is CSGRASYNEQFF. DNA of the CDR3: TGCAGTGGTCGAGCGTCCTACAATGAGCAGTTCTTC.

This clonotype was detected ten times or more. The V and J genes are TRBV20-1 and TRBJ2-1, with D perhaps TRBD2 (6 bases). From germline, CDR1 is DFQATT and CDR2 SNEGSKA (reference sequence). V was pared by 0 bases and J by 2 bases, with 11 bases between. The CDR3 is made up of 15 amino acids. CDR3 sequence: CSARDPASAYNEQFF. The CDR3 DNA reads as TGCAGTGCTAGAGATCCTGCTAGCGCCTACAATGAGCAGTTCTTC.

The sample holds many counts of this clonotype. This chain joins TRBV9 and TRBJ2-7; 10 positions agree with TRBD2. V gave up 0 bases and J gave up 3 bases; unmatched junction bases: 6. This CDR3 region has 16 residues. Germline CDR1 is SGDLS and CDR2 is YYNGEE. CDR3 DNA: TGTGCCAGCAGCGTAGGCGGGACTAGCGCATACTACGAGCAGTACTTC. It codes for CASSVGGTSAYYEQYF. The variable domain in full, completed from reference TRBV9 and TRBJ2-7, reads DSGVTQTPKHLITATGQRVTLRCSPRSGDLSVYWYQQSLDQGLQFLIQYYNGEERAKGNILERFSAQQFPDLHSELNLSSLELGDSALYFCASSVGGTSAYYEQYFGPGTRLTVT.

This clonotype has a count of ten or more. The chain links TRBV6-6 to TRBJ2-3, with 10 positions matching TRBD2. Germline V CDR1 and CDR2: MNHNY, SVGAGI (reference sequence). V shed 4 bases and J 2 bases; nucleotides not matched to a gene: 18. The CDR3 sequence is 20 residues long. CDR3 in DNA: TGTGCCAGCAGTTTGGGGGGGGCTAGCGGGAGCGGAGGGGCCACAGATACGCAGTATTTT. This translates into CASSLGGASGSGGATDTQYF.

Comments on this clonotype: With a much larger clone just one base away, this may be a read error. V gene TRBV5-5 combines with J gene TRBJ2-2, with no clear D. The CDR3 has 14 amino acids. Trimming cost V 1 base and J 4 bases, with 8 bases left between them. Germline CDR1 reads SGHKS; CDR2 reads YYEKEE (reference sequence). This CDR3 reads CASSLSECTGELFF. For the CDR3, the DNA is TGTGCCAGCAGCTTGTCGGAGTGCACCGGGGAGCTGTTTTTT.

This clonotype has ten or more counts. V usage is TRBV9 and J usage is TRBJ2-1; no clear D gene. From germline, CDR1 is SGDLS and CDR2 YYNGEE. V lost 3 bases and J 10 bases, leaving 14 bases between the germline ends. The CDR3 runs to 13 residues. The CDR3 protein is CASSADVKREQFF. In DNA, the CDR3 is TGTGCCAGCAGCGCCGACGTTAAGCGAGAGCAGTTCTTC.

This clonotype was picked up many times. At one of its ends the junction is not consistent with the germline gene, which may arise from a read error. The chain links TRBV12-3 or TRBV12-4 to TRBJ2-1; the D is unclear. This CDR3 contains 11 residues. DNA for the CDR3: TGTGCCAGCGGTTTAACGAATGAGCAGTTCTTC. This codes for CASGLTNEQFF.